This T cell receptor beta chain was sequenced for a study of shared clonotypes between healthy human individuals. CDR3 length: 13 residues. V dropped 4 bases and J dropped 2 bases, with 10 bases sitting between them. The data were produced by immunoSEQ multiplex PCR, yet TCRdb's version contains in-frame clones alone and is incomplete. Here the sample spans 500,000 or so clones, 95% to 96% being singletons. This chain uses TRBV5-3 with TRBJ2-7; no clear D. TRBV5-3 is placed among ORFs of uncertain function. This receptor was taken from a woman in her thirties in good health. The specimen sequenced was naive CD4+ T cells sorted from blood. Subset here: CD45RA+ positively selected. Here the CDR3 reads CARSGGSPYEQYF. The CDR3 DNA is TGTGCCAGAAGCGGTGGCAGTCCCTACGAGCAGTACTTC.